The 27 T cell receptor beta chains below come from one sample, sequenced in a study of shared clonotypes between healthy human individuals. The method was immunoSEQ multiplex PCR; TCRdb's version includes in-frame clones alone and lacks a portion of them. Found here are approximately 350,000 clones, roughly 96% of them singletons; the top ten hold less than 0.35%. Input material: memory CD8+ T cells sorted from blood. Subset indicated: CD45RO+ cells pooled with CCR7-negative TemRA cells. The receptors here all came from a man aged 30 to 39 in good health.

The chain is built from TRBV21-1 and TRBJ1-5; the D call TRBD1 from the table was never checked on the DNA. TRBV21-1 represents a pseudogene. This CDR3 is 14 amino acids long. Written as DNA, the CDR3 is TGTGCCAGCATCCCTACGACAGCTAATCAGCCCCAGCATTTT. Translating it yields CASIPTTANQPQHF.

J is TRBJ2-3 and V is TRBV2, with 11 bases identical to TRBD1. There are 19 residues in the CDR3. Germline trimming cut 6 bases from V and 3 bases from J; bases unmatched to any gene: 17. Germline V CDR1 and CDR2: SNHLY, FYNNEI. The CDR3 sequence: CASSVPGQGETLATDTQYF. The DNA of the CDR3 is TGTGCCAGCAGCGTCCCGGGACAGGGGGAGACTTTAGCTACAGATACGCAGTATTTT. The entire variable domain, with the rest obtained from reference TRBV2 and TRBJ2-3, is as follows: EPEVTQTPSHQVTQMGQEVILRCVPISNHLYFYWYRQILGQKVEFLVSFYNNEISEKSEIFDDQFSVERPDGSNFTLKIRSTKLEDSAMYFCASSVPGQGETLATDTQYFGPGTRLTVL.

This chain joins TRBV11-2 and TRBJ1-3; perhaps TRBD1 as D (5 bases). Germline V gene sequence: CDR1 SGHAT, CDR2 FQNNGV. Trimming left V 5 bases short and J 5 bases short, with 22 bases between. This CDR3 spans 17 amino acids. CDR3 sequence: CASSDAPRAGLRNTIYF. For the CDR3, the DNA is TGTGCCAGCAGCGACGCCCCTCGTGCAGGGTTACGAAACACCATATATTTT.

The DNA for the CDR3 is TGCGCCAGCAGCTTGGCCGATGAGCAGTTCTTC. This sequence encodes CASSLADEQFF. The J gene is TRBJ2-1, the V gene TRBV5-1; D not resolved. In germline, CDR1 is SGHRS, CDR2 YFSETQ. Trimming removed 0 bases from V and 8 bases from J, with 3 bases in between. The length of the CDR3 is 11 residues.

This chain connects TRBV19 to TRBJ2-6, with 7 nucleotides matching TRBD1. The ends lost 4 bases at V and 0 bases at J; junction bases unmatched: 6. The germline V gene encodes CDR1 LNHDA and CDR2 SQIVND (reference sequence). This CDR3 comprises 17 residues. The CDR3 nucleotides are TGTGCCAGTAGTAGGGACAGAGGGAGCTCTGGGGCCAACGTCCTGACTTTC. This translates into CASSRDRGSSGANVLTF.

The J gene is TRBJ2-3, the V gene TRBV5-1, with 8 nucleotides matching TRBD2. CDR3 length: 16 amino acids. Trimming at V came to 0 bases and at J to 7 bases, leaving 10 bases not matched to a gene. Germline CDR1 reads SGHRS; CDR2 reads YFSETQ. Here the CDR3 DNA reads TGCGCCAGCAGCTTGGAACTAGCGGACATTCGCTATACGCAGTATTTT. Translating it yields CASSLELADIRYTQYF.

The rearrangement links TRBV5-1 to TRBJ1-6, with D maybe TRBD1 (5 bases). The germline V gene encodes CDR1 SGHRS and CDR2 YFSETQ. CDR3 length: 14 amino acids. Between the trimmed V and J ends, which lost 4 bases and 5 bases, there was a span of 10 bases. The CDR3: CASSRRADNSPLHF. DNA for the CDR3: TGCGCCAGCAGCCGCAGGGCTGATAATTCACCCCTCCACTTT.

The chain joins TRBV27 to TRBJ2-4; D may be TRBD2 (6 bases). Trimming removed 3 bases from V and 0 bases from J, with 9 bases in between. Germline CDR1 MNHEY, CDR2 SMNVEV (reference sequence). The CDR3 extends over 15 amino acids. The CDR3 DNA is TGTGCCAGCAGTTTGGAGGGGCGAGCCAAAAACATTCAGTACTTC. Its translation is CASSLEGRAKNIQYF.

The chain links TRBV13 to TRBJ2-3; no clear D. Per germline, CDR1 PRHDT and CDR2 FYEKMQ (reference sequence). This CDR3 comprises 13 residues. Trimming left V 5 bases short and J 4 bases short, with 10 bases between. CDR3 DNA sequence: TGTGCCAGCAGCCCACTCGAGGCAGATACGCAGTATTTT. Translating gives CASSPLEADTQYF.

This clone showed up just once. V usage is TRBV27 and J usage is TRBJ2-7; 9 nucleotides match TRBD2. Germline V CDR1 and CDR2: MNHEY, SMNVEV (reference sequence). V lost 2 bases and J lost 2; bases outside the gene matches: 4. The CDR3 sequence is 15 residues long. The CDR3 coding sequence is TGTGCCAGCAGTTTAAAGGCGGGAGGGCCCTACGAGCAGTACTTC. Translating gives CASSLKAGGPYEQYF.

The chain uses TRBV2 and TRBJ2-2; D perhaps matches TRBD1 (6 bases). V was shortened by 5 bases and J by 2 bases, with 21 bases between the two germline ends. CDR3 length equals 18 residues. Germline CDR1 SNHLY, CDR2 FYNNEI. As DNA, the CDR3 is TGTGCCAGCAGTACGACAGGCCTCTGGGGGAGAAACACCGGGGAGCTGTTTTTT. As protein: CASSTTGLWGRNTGELFF.

The chain carries TRBV12-5 and TRBJ2-3, with 13 bases matching TRBD2. V shed 1 base and J 3 bases; nucleotides not matched to a gene: 1. The germline gives CDR1 LGHNT, CDR2 FRNRAP. The CDR3 spans 16 residues. The CDR3 loop is CASGLAGLAGTDTQYF. In DNA form, the CDR3 reads TGTGCTAGTGGTTTGGCGGGACTAGCGGGAACAGATACGCAGTATTTT.

The chain is built from TRBV9 and TRBJ2-1, with TRBD2 matching 10 bases. Germline V CDR1 and CDR2: SGDLS, YYNGEE. The CDR3 runs 17 residues. V dropped 3 bases and J dropped 3; count of bases not matched to a gene: 9. The CDR3 loop reads CASSATRSGRGYNEQFF. The CDR3 DNA sequence: TGTGCCAGCAGCGCAACCCGGAGCGGGAGGGGCTACAATGAGCAGTTCTTC.

The rearrangement joins TRBV7-9 to TRBJ2-7; D is perhaps TRBD2 (5 bases). This CDR3 spans 12 amino acids. Looked up from germline, CDR1 is SEHNR and CDR2 is FQNEAQ (reference sequence). The V end was cut by 1 base, the J end by 9 bases, with 10 bases between. The CDR3 bases are TGTGCCAGCAGCTTAGGACTATCCGGGCAGTACTTC. Translated, it gives CASSLGLSGQYF. The variable domain in full, completed from reference TRBV7-9 and TRBJ2-7, reads DTGVSQNPRHKITKRGQNVTFRCDPISEHNRLYWYRQTLGQGPEFLTYFQNEAQLEKSRLLSDRFSAERPKGSFSTLEIQRTEQGDSAMYLCASSLGLSGQYFGPGTRLTVT.

The rearrangement uses TRBV27 and TRBJ1-5; unclear D gene. Looked up from germline, CDR1 is MNHEY and CDR2 is SMNVEV (reference sequence). The ends were cut back, 3 bases at V and 5 bases at J, with 11 bases in the middle. This CDR3 contains 14 residues. CDR3 loop: CASSFHGRDQPQHF. CDR3 sequence (DNA): TGTGCCAGCAGTTTCCATGGCCGGGATCAGCCCCAGCATTTT.

For the CDR3, the DNA is TGTGCCAGCAAGAGGACTAGCGGGATTGTCACCTACGAGCAGTACTTC. It yields the protein CASKRTSGIVTYEQYF. The chain couples TRBV27 to TRBJ2-7, with TRBD2 matching over 12 bases. This CDR3 spans 16 amino acids. CDR1 and CDR2 from the germline V gene are MNHEY and SMNVEV (reference sequence). V lost 7 bases, J lost 2 bases, and 9 bases stayed unmatched.

This clone was detected only once. The rearrangement links TRBV7-6 to TRBJ2-2, with TRBD2 as a possible D gene (7 bases). The V end was cut by 5 bases, the J end by 1 base, with 11 bases between. In germline, CDR1 is SGHVS, CDR2 FNYEAQ. The CDR3 totals 15 residues. The CDR3 region has the DNA TGTGCCAGCAGCCGGGGGGCTGGGAACACCGGGGAGCTGTTTTTT. This encodes CASSRGAGNTGELFF. Full variable domain (rest looked up from reference TRBV7-6 and TRBJ2-2): GAGVSQSPRYKVTKRGQDVALRCDPISGHVSLYWYRQALGQGPEFLTYFNYEAQQDKSGLPNDRFSAERPEGSISTLTIQRTEQRDSAMYRCASSRGAGNTGELFFGEGSRLTVL.

In this sample, this clone turned up once. The sample holds other DNA sequences that translate to the same CDR3. The rearrangement uses TRBV7-9 and TRBJ2-3, with D perhaps TRBD2 (6 bases). The V and J ends lost 0 bases and 3 bases respectively, with 7 bases between them. The CDR3 consists of 14 residues. CDR1 is SEHNR and CDR2 is FQNEAQ in the germline V gene (reference sequence). CDR3 sequence (DNA): TGTGCCAGCAGCTTAGCGGGAGGTACAGATACGCAGTATTTT. The encoded protein is CASSLAGGTDTQYF.

This chain connects TRBV6-5 to TRBJ2-5; D may correspond to TRBD1 or TRBD2 (6 bases each). The CDR3 is 15 amino acids. CDR1 and CDR2 (germline): MNHEY, SVGAGI. V was shortened by 2 bases and J by 3 bases, with 13 bases between the two germline ends. The CDR3 region is CASSYELGGKETQYF. For the CDR3, the DNA is TGTGCCAGCAGTTACGAGTTAGGGGGGAAAGAGACCCAGTACTTC.

Comments on this clone: The germline gene is not matched at one end of the junction; a read error may be the cause. The chain links TRBV7-7 to TRBJ2-2, with TRBD2 identical over 14 bases. Germline CDR1 and CDR2: SSHAT and FNYEAQ (reference sequence). This CDR3 spans 21 amino acids. The CDR3 is CASSGGTSGRERVGNTGELFF. Written as DNA, the CDR3 is TGTGCTAGCAGCGGGGGGACTAGCGGGAGAGAGAGGGTGGGGAACACCGGGGAGCTGTTTTTT.

The gene calls are TRBV28 and TRBJ1-2; tentatively, D is TRBD1 (6 bases). V was cut by 0 bases and J by 6 bases, with 11 bases left in between. The CDR3 contains 14 residues. CDR1 and CDR2 from the germline V gene are MDHEN and SYDVKM. The CDR3 protein is CASSLWTGVHGYTF. The CDR3 bases are TGTGCCAGCAGTTTATGGACAGGAGTCCATGGCTACACCTTC.

This sequence joins TRBV10-1 and TRBJ2-3; 9 bases map to TRBD1. The CDR3 runs to 16 residues. Germline trimming cut 6 bases from V and 5 bases from J; bases unmatched to any gene: 12. Germline-derived CDR1 and CDR2 are WNHNN and SYGVQD (reference sequence). The CDR3 region has the DNA TGCGCCAGCAGAGCCAGACCGGGACAGGGAAAAGATACGCAGTATTTT. Its translation is CASRARPGQGKDTQYF.

The rearrangement links TRBV5-1 to TRBJ2-7; TRBD1 matches 8 bases. Per the germline V gene, CDR1 is SGHRS and CDR2 is YFSETQ. V shed 3 bases, J shed 4 bases, and the junction held 6 bases outside the gene matches. The CDR3 has 14 amino acids. CDR3 DNA sequence: TGCGCCAGCAGCTCGGGGACAGGTGTTTACGAGCAGTACTTC. This sequence encodes CASSSGTGVYEQYF.

The chain joins TRBV7-3 to TRBJ2-3; 7 bases line up with TRBD1. Looked up from germline, CDR1 is SGHTA and CDR2 is FQGTGA. V was clipped by 5 bases and J by 2 bases; unmatched bases: 19. There are 19 residues in the CDR3. The CDR3 sequence: CASSTILSMETGATDTQYF. CDR3 coding DNA: TGTGCCAGCAGCACAATCCTCTCGATGGAAACAGGGGCCACAGATACGCAGTATTTT.

V usage is TRBV28 and J usage is TRBJ1-2; tentative D call: TRBD1 (6 bases). The CDR3 has 12 residues. Trimming left V 10 bases short and J 4 bases short, with 13 bases between. The germline CDR1 and CDR2 sequences are MDHEN and SYDVKM. Here the CDR3 reads CAISGALYGYTF. The CDR3 DNA reads TGTGCCATCTCAGGGGCGCTCTATGGCTACACCTTC.

The chain combines TRBV30 with TRBJ1-5, with 8 positions matching TRBD1. V lost 3 bases to trimming and J lost 4 bases; unmatched junction nucleotides: 11. Germline V gene lookup returns CDR1 GTSNPN and CDR2 SVGIG (reference sequence). The CDR3 has 16 residues. The CDR3 is CAWRGQVQAANQPQHF. The CDR3 DNA is TGTGCCTGGAGGGGACAGGTACAAGCGGCGAATCAGCCCCAGCATTTT.

The chain joins TRBV4-2 to TRBJ2-3; D not resolved. V was clipped by 1 base and J by 2 bases, with 7 bases between them. Germline V gene lookup returns CDR1 LGHNA and CDR2 YNFKEQ. There are 14 residues in the CDR3. DNA of the CDR3: TGTGCCAGCAGCCAAGTGGCCCCCACAGATACGCAGTATTTT. Its translation is CASSQVAPTDTQYF.